Listed below are T cell receptor beta chains from one sample, sequenced in a study of blood T cell repertoires in COVID-19. Libraries were prepared by immunoSEQ multiplex PCR; TCRdb keeps only in-frame clonotypes and omits some of them. The table includes fewer than 110,000 clones, around four fifths detected once. Sequencing was performed on peripheral blood. Source of these receptors: a man between 65 and 79 years old with acute or convalescent COVID-19. Both conserved end residues are part of each CDR3. The D gene is left open where the match is weak. The size entry is marked missing in some rows and otherwise reads once, few, many or a size class.

>once|TRBJ2-7|-|TRBV5-1
TGCGCCAGCAGCTTGGATTGGGGACTCTTTAGCGAGCAGTACTTC
CASSLDWGLFSEQYF
>-|TRBJ2-4|-|TRBV5-8
TGTGCCAGCAGTCCCGGGATGGTAGCCAAAAACATTCAGTACTTC
CASSPGMVAKNIQYF
>once|TRBJ2-3|TRBD1|TRBV7-6
TGTGCCAGCAGCGCCGACGGGACAGCCGCCCAAGATACGCAGTATTTT
CASSADGTAAQDTQYF
>-|TRBJ1-3|-|TRBV2
TGTGCCAGCAACTTGGACAGCGGGGCCACTGGAAACACCATATATTTT
CASNLDSGATGNTIYF
>-|TRBJ1-1|TRBD1|TRBV5-1
TGCGCCAGCAGCTTGGGGGGGACAGCCATGAACACTGAAGCTTTCTTT
CASSLGGTAMNTEAFF
>-|TRBJ2-3|TRBD2|TRBV7-8
TGTGCCAGCAGCTATAGGACTAGCGGATACGATACGCAGTATTTT
CASSYRTSGYDTQYF
>-|TRBJ1-1|-|TRBV18
TGTGCCAGCTCCCCTCAGACAGGTAGCACTGAAGCTTTCTTT
CASSPQTGSTEAFF
>-|TRBJ2-6|-|TRBV19
TGTGCCAGTAGTATTCTTGCAGGATCTGGGGCCAACGTCCTGACTTTC
CASSILAGSGANVLTF
>few|TRBJ2-7|TRBD1|TRBV11-2
TGTGCCAGCACCGTACAGGGGGCCTACGAGCAGTACTTC
CASTVQGAYEQYF
>-|TRBJ2-1|TRBD1|TRBV7-3
TGTGCCAGCAGCAAGGCCGGGACAGACAATGAGCAGTTCTTC
CASSKAGTDNEQFF
>-|TRBJ1-6|-|TRBV5-1
TGCGCCAGCAGCTTACAGGAGGGTAATTCACCCCTCCACTTT
CASSLQEGNSPLHF
>-|TRBJ1-1|-|TRBV11-2
TGTGCCAGCAGCTTAGTCCGGGACACTGAAGCTTTCTTT
CASSLVRDTEAFF
>-|TRBJ2-1|TRBD2|TRBV5-6
TGTGCCAGCAGCTTGCTATCGACTAGCGGGGGATACAATGAGCAGTTCTTC
CASSLLSTSGGYNEQFF
>-|TRBJ2-1|TRBD1|TRBV5-1
TGCGCCAGCAGCTTGGCATGGACAGGGGGGGACAATGAGCAGTTCTTC
CASSLAWTGGDNEQFF
>-|TRBJ1-1|TRBD1|TRBV4-1
TGCGCCAGCAGCCAAGAGAGGCCAGGGGGCACTGAAGCTTTCTTT
CASSQERPGGTEAFF
>-|TRBJ2-7|-|TRBV21-1
TGTGCCAGCAGCAAACAAGGGAGACAGGCCACCTACGAGCAGTACTTC
CASSKQGRQATYEQYF
>-|TRBJ1-4|TRBD1|TRBV2
TGTGCCAGCAGAGGGGGCGGGGAAAAACTGTTTTTT
CASRGGGEKLFF
>-|TRBJ1-1|-|TRBV11-2
TGTGCCAGCAGCTTTACAGGGATACGTACTGAAGCTTTCTTT
CASSFTGIRTEAFF
>-|TRBJ2-5|TRBD2|TRBV5-1
TGCGCCAGCAGCAACCCTAGCGGGCAAGAGACCCAGTACTTC
CASSNPSGQETQYF
>-|TRBJ1-2|-|TRBV2
TGTGCCAGCAGTGCGCAGGGGCTCTATGGCTACACCTTC
CASSAQGLYGYTF
>-|TRBJ2-7|-|TRBV18
TGTGCCAGCTCACCATCTATACAGGGCCGACAGTACTTC
CASSPSIQGRQYF
>-|TRBJ2-2|-|TRBV24-1
TGTGCCACCAGTGATACGGGACAACCGAACACCGGGGAGCTGTTTTTT
CATSDTGQPNTGELFF
>-|TRBJ1-5|TRBD1|TRBV19
TGTGCCAGTAGTATGGCCTCGGGACAGGGTGGTCAGCCCCAGCATTTT
CASSMASGQGGQPQHF
>-|TRBJ1-3|-|TRBV9
TGTGCCAGCAGCCATCCGGGGGATGGATACTCTGGAAACACCATATATTTT
CASSHPGDGYSGNTIYF
>-|TRBJ1-2|TRBD1|TRBV29-1
TGCAGCGTTGACAGGGGACAGGGATATTATGGCTACACCTTC
CSVDRGQGYYGYTF
>-|TRBJ1-5|-|TRBV19
TGTGCCAGTAGTCGAAGCTTGGATCAGCCCCAGCATTTT
CASSRSLDQPQHF
>-|TRBJ2-1|TRBD2|TRBV5-1
TGCGCCAGCAGCCCCGGTAGAGCGGGGGGGCCAGGCAATGAGCAGTTCTTC
CASSPGRAGGPGNEQFF
>-|TRBJ2-7|-|TRBV3-1/TRBV3-2
TGTGCCAGCAGCCAAACTCTACAGGCCTACGAGCAGTACTTC
CASSQTLQAYEQYF
>-|TRBJ2-5|-|TRBV13
TGTGCCAGCAGCTTAGGTGGGGGGAACCAAGAGACCCAGTACTTC
CASSLGGGNQETQYF
>-|TRBJ2-2|TRBD1|TRBV5-4
TGTGCCAGCAGCTTGGCGACAGGGGGCGGGCGCACCGGGGAGCTGTTTTTT
CASSLATGGGRTGELFF
>once|TRBJ2-3|TRBD1|TRBV9
TGTGCCAGCAGCGTTGGGACAGGGATAGATACGCAGTATTTT
CASSVGTGIDTQYF
>once|TRBJ1-5|-|TRBV6-5
TGTGCCAGCAGTTTTAGTGCTGGTCAGCCCCAGCATTTT
CASSFSAGQPQHF